Below, 32 T cell receptor beta chains from the same sample are listed, as sequenced in a study of read filtering for tumor transcriptome and immune sequencing. This library used 300 to 450 ng RNA and molecular barcoded adaptors spanning alpha/delta and beta/gamma chains. A single record per CDR3 protein comes from TCRdb applying MiXCR to the reads. The profile shows tens of thousands of distinct CDR3 sequences, approximately 15% of them singletons. The sequenced sample consisted of a population of CD138-negative cells sorted from bone marrow. These receptors all come from a donor aged 40 or over with multiple myeloma.

The sample holds one count of this clonotype. Just one base apart from a much larger clone, this may be a read error. The chain carries TRBV29-1 and TRBJ1-5, with D possibly matching TRBD1 (5 bases). This CDR3 spans 13 amino acids. In germline, CDR1 is SQVTM, CDR2 ANQGSEA. Trimming removed 6 bases at V and 4 bases at J, with 13 bases between. The CDR3 loop is CSVRVGGNQPQHF. The CDR3 bases are TGCAGCGTCCGGGTCGGGGGGAATCAGCCCCAGCATTTT.

This clonotype was seen at least ten times. The V and J genes are TRBV6-1 and TRBJ2-1; 9 bases agree with TRBD2. Trimming removed 7 bases from V and 9 bases from J; junction bases left unmatched: 16. CDR1 and CDR2 (germline): MNHNS, SASEGT. The CDR3 is made up of 16 amino acids. CDR3 in amino acids: CASTPGMAGGLSEQFF. Written as DNA, the CDR3 is TGTGCCAGCACCCCCGGCATGGCGGGAGGGTTGAGTGAGCAGTTCTTC.

This clonotype was counted at least ten times. In DNA, the CDR3 is TGTGCCAGCATAAGGTCCCAAGTGGGCACTGAAGCTTTCTTT. As protein: CASIRSQVGTEAFF. The chain has TRBV13 and TRBJ1-1; the D is unclear. Trimming took off 7 bases at V and 4 bases at J, with 16 bases between the two ends. The germline gives CDR1 PRHDT, CDR2 FYEKMQ (reference sequence). There are 14 residues in the CDR3.

A remark on this clonotype: This clone may be a read error of a much larger clone one base away. The chain links TRBV20-1 to TRBJ2-7; D is unclear. Germline V gene lookup returns CDR1 DFQATT and CDR2 SNEGSKA (reference sequence). Trimming removed 3 bases at V and 6 bases at J, with 9 bases between. CDR3 length: 11 residues. The CDR3 spells CSASGFCEQYF. CDR3 nucleotide sequence: TGCAGTGCTAGCGGATTCTGCGAGCAGTACTTC.

This clonotype occurred a few times. The chain recombines TRBV15 with TRBJ2-3; no clear D gene. Germline V lookup: CDR1 LNHNV, CDR2 YYDKDF (reference sequence). The CDR3 has 12 amino acids. The ends were cut back, 2 bases at V and 5 bases at J, with 5 bases in the middle. DNA for the CDR3: TGTGCCACCAGCAGACTACTAGATACGCAGTATTTT. The encoded protein is CATSRLLDTQYF. Filled out from reference TRBV15 and TRBJ2-3, the complete variable domain reads DAMVIQNPRYQVTQFGKPVTLSCSQTLNHNVMYWYQQKSSQAPKLLFHYYDKDFNNEADTPDNFQSRRPNTSFCFLDIRSPGLGDTAMYLCATSRLLDTQYFGPGTRLTVL.

This clonotype was picked up many times. The chain is built from TRBV3-1 and TRBJ1-1; D perhaps matches TRBD1 (5 bases). V dropped 4 bases and J dropped 3 bases, with 18 bases sitting between them. Germline CDR1 is LGHDT and CDR2 is YNNKEL (reference sequence). The CDR3 totals 16 residues. CDR3 coding DNA: TGTGCCAGCAGCCCCTGGGCACGGGACCGCTACACTGAAGCTTTCTTT. Residues: CASSPWARDRYTEAFF.

Details on this clonotype: This clone may be a read error of a much larger clone one base away. V is TRBV28 and J is TRBJ1-1; the match to TRBD1 covers 7 bases. Germline assignment: CDR1 MDHEN and CDR2 SYDVKM. This CDR3 comprises 12 residues. The chain's CDR3 is CARSLRQGYRGF. CDR3 nucleotides: TGTGCCAGAAGTTTAAGACAGGGATATCGCGGCTTT. The full variable domain, with the rest looked up from reference TRBV28 and TRBJ1-1, is DVKVTQSSRYLVKRTGEKVFLECVQDMDHENMFWYRQDPGLGLRLIYFSYDVKMKEKGDIPEGYSVSREKKERFSLILESASTNQTSMYLCARSLRQGYRGFGQGTRLTVV.

At least ten counts were recorded for this clonotype. J is TRBJ2-2 and V is TRBV12-3 or TRBV12-4; D is unclear. The CDR3 loop spans 17 amino acids. Trimming left V 6 bases short and J 6 bases short, with 23 bases between. The CDR3: CASSPHVRARSAGELFF. The CDR3 DNA follows: TGTGCCAGCAGCCCCCATGTTAGGGCCCGTTCCGCCGGGGAGCTGTTTTTT.

Notes on this clonotype: Just one base apart from a much larger clone, this may be a read error. The chain combines TRBV6-1 with TRBJ1-4; D is unclear. The CDR3 is 14 residues long. CDR1 is MNHNS and CDR2 is SASEGT in the germline V gene. V was shortened by 7 bases and J by 6 bases, with 15 bases between the two germline ends. CDR3 bases: TGTGCCAGCAATACCGAGACGGAATATGAAAAACTGTTTTTT. Its protein is CASNTETEYEKLFF.

This clonotype was seen at least ten times. The chain has TRBV15 and TRBJ2-2; unclear D gene. Trimming took off 3 bases at V and 1 base at J, with 6 bases between the two ends. Germline CDR1 reads LNHNV; CDR2 reads YYDKDF (reference sequence). The length of the CDR3 is 14 residues. As DNA, the CDR3 is TGTGCCACCAGCAGCGGTCTGAACACCGGGGAGCTGTTTTTT. Its translation: CATSSGLNTGELFF.

In regard to this clonotype: Germline is not matched at one junction end, which may reflect a read error. The gene calls are TRBV4-3 and TRBJ2-1, with D possibly matching TRBD2 (7 bases). The CDR3 consists of 15 residues. Germline V gene lookup returns CDR1 LGHNA and CDR2 YSLEER. CDR3 region: CASSQGGEDYNEQFF. CDR3 bases: TGTGCCAGCAGCCAAGGGGGGGAGGACTACAATGAGCAGTTCTTC.

This clonotype has ten or more counts. V gene TRBV20-1 combines with J gene TRBJ2-3; a weak D match, TRBD2 (5 bases). The CDR3 runs to 16 residues. Germline lookup yields CDR1 DFQATT and CDR2 SNEGSKA (reference sequence). The V end was cut by 3 bases, the J end by 1 base, with 17 bases between. CDR3 in amino acids: CSASNRVAEGTDTQYF. As DNA, the CDR3 is TGCAGTGCTAGTAACCGAGTTGCGGAGGGCACAGATACGCAGTATTTT.

In its sample, this clonotype was seen many times. J is TRBJ2-2 and V is TRBV5-4; 10 nucleotides align to TRBD1. This CDR3 comprises 16 residues. Germline CDR1 reads SGHNT; CDR2 reads YYREEE (reference sequence). Trimming took 4 bases from V and 5 from J; bases not matched to a gene: 8. CDR3 in amino acids: CASSPLGQGGTGELFF. The DNA of the CDR3 is TGTGCCAGCAGCCCCCTTGGACAGGGGGGGACCGGGGAGCTGTTTTTT.

This clonotype was detected ten times or more. The gene calls are TRBV12-3 or TRBV12-4 and TRBJ1-1; 7 bases match TRBD1. The CDR3 contains 15 residues. After removal of 8 bases from V and 3 bases from J, the junction contained 12 bases not matched to a gene. The DNA of the CDR3 is TGTGCCAGCGGGACAGCAGGGGGTTCGTACACTGAAGCTTTCTTT. Its protein product is CASGTAGGSYTEAFF.

This clonotype was picked up many times. The chain couples TRBV27 to TRBJ2-3, with TRBD1 matching over 10 bases. The CDR3 runs to 21 residues. V shed 3 bases, J shed 1 base, and the junction held 19 bases outside the gene matches. Germline values: CDR1 MNHEY, CDR2 SMNVEV (reference sequence). The CDR3 region has the DNA TGTGCCAGCAGTTTTAAACTTATGAGGACAGGGGGGACTGTTGGCACAGATACGCAGTATTTT. It codes for CASSFKLMRTGGTVGTDTQYF.

This clonotype came up many times. The chain uses TRBV28 and TRBJ2-5; a weak D match, TRBD1 (7 bases). The CDR3 consists of 18 residues. V was shortened by 1 base and J by 4 bases, with 22 bases between the two germline ends. Germline V gives CDR1 MDHEN, CDR2 SYDVKM. The CDR3 DNA follows: TGTGCCAGCAGTTTATTCGGGTTCAGGAGGGGGCTAGGAGAGACCCAGTACTTC. Its protein is CASSLFGFRRGLGETQYF. Looking up the rest from reference TRBV28 and TRBJ2-5 gives the full variable domain: DVKVTQSSRYLVKRTGEKVFLECVQDMDHENMFWYRQDPGLGLRLIYFSYDVKMKEKGDIPEGYSVSREKKERFSLILESASTNQTSMYLCASSLFGFRRGLGETQYFGPGTRLLVL.

For this clonotype: This may come from a read error, since a much larger clone is one base off. As the CDR3 is not closed by the conserved phenylalanine or tryptophan, this likely results from a read error. The rearrangement joins TRBV6-1 to TRBJ2-5; tentatively, D is TRBD1 (6 bases). Trimming left V 5 bases short and J 5 bases short, with 12 bases between. CDR1 and CDR2 (germline): MNHNS, SASEGT. The CDR3 sequence is 13 residues long. CDR3 in DNA: TGTGCCAGCAGTCCCAGGGGTCGGGAGACCCAGTACCTC. Protein: CASSPRGRETQYL.

This clonotype occurred many times. The chain has TRBV7-3 and TRBJ2-1; no definite D call. The V end was cut by 0 bases, the J end by 9 bases, with 9 bases between. The CDR3 extends over 13 amino acids. Germline-derived CDR1 and CDR2 are SGHTA and FQGTGA. This CDR3 is CASSLTGSGEQFF. Here the CDR3 DNA reads TGTGCCAGCAGCTTAACTGGCTCGGGTGAGCAGTTCTTC.

This clonotype has only one observation. This chain joins TRBV4-1 and TRBJ1-1; D not resolved. V was clipped by 3 bases and J by 4 bases, with 12 bases between them. The germline gives CDR1 MGHRA, CDR2 YSYEKL. The CDR3 is made up of 14 amino acids. The CDR3 is CASSHPVRGTEAFF. The DNA of the CDR3 is TGCGCCAGCAGCCACCCAGTTCGGGGCACTGAAGCTTTCTTT.

This clonotype was seen repeatedly, ten times or more. V is TRBV21-1 and J is TRBJ2-3; the table's D call, TRBD1, was not checked against the DNA. TRBV21-1 is a recognized pseudogene. This CDR3 comprises 19 residues. The CDR3 DNA reads as TGTGCCAGCAGCAAAGTCCCTAATAGGTGGGCGGCCAGCACAGATACGCAGTATTTT. Its translation: CASSKVPNRWAASTDTQYF.

On this clonotype itself: A much larger clone is a single base away; this may be a read error. The chain employs TRBV29-1 and TRBJ2-6; D might be TRBD1 (6 bases). The CDR3 is made up of 15 amino acids. V lost 5 bases and J 1 base, leaving 12 bases between the germline ends. Germline values: CDR1 SQVTM, CDR2 ANQGSEA. CDR3 in amino acids: CSVNQQGSGANVLTF. The CDR3 DNA is TGCAGCGTTAATCAACAGGGTTCTGGGGCCAACGTCCTGACTTTC.

To note about this clonotype: This sequence may be a read error, since a much larger clone differs from it by one base. J is TRBJ1-5 and V is TRBV29-1, with D possibly being TRBD1 (5 bases). This CDR3 spans 13 amino acids. The germline CDR1 and CDR2 sequences are SQVTM and ANQGSEA. The CDR3 DNA reads TGCAGCGTCCAGGGTATCGGCAATCAGCCCCGGCATTTT. Protein product: CSVQGIGNQPRHF.

This clonotype was detected a few times. The V gene is TRBV4-1, the J gene TRBJ2-2; the D gene is possibly TRBD1 (5 bases). Looked up from germline, CDR1 is MGHRA and CDR2 is YSYEKL. The CDR3 is made up of 13 amino acids. The ends were cut back, 2 bases at V and 5 bases at J, with 6 bases in the middle. CDR3 sequence (DNA): TGCGCCAGCAGCCAACAGGGAACCGGGGAGCTGTTTTTT. It encodes CASSQQGTGELFF.

The chain links TRBV20-1 to TRBJ2-7, with 13 bases aligning to TRBD2. After removal of 5 bases from V and 3 bases from J, the junction contained 7 bases not matched to a gene. This CDR3 is built from 15 residues. Germline-derived CDR1 and CDR2 are DFQATT and SNEGSKA (reference sequence). CDR3 sequence: CSAVPGTSGNYEQYF. DNA of the CDR3: TGCAGTGCTGTGCCCGGGACTAGCGGGAACTACGAGCAGTACTTC.

Many counts were recorded for this clonotype. The rearrangement uses TRBV18 and TRBJ2-1; 8 positions match TRBD1. The germline CDR1 and CDR2 sequences are KGHSH and LQKENI. The CDR3 length is 15 residues. With 3 bases clipped from V and 9 bases from J, the junction kept 10 bases outside the gene matches. CDR3 nucleotide sequence: TGTGCCAGCTCACCGATGACAGGGGTAACGGGTGAGCAGTTCTTC. Amino acids: CASSPMTGVTGEQFF.

This clonotype was recorded at least ten times. This chain links TRBV12-3 or TRBV12-4 with TRBJ2-1; 9 bases fit TRBD2. Trimming cost V 8 bases and J 4 bases; bases outside gene matches: 9. The CDR3 has 15 residues. CDR3 bases: TGTGCCAGCGGGGGGTGGACTAGCGAGTACAATGAGCAGTTCTTC. Encoded protein: CASGGWTSEYNEQFF.

This clonotype has just a few counts. A much larger clone lies one base from this, so it may be a read error. V and J are TRBV20-1 and TRBJ1-5; 12 bases are shared with TRBD1. The CDR3 runs 17 residues. Germline CDR1 is DFQATT and CDR2 is SNEGSKA (reference sequence). The J segment lost 4 bases and the V segment lost 2 bases, leaving 9 bases of the junction unmatched. The CDR3 sequence is CSARIPAGQGANQPQHF. DNA of the CDR3: TGCAGTGCTAGAATTCCGGCGGGACAGGGGGCGAATCAGCCCCAGCATTTT.

Many counts were recorded for this clonotype. The junction departs from the called germline gene at one end, perhaps through a read error. The CDR3 protein is CASSLGGEQYF. CDR3 DNA sequence: TGTGCCAGCAGCTTAGGGGGCGAGCAGTACTTC. V usage is TRBV5-1 and J usage is TRBJ2-7; maybe TRBD1 (6 bases). The CDR3 totals 11 residues. Germline CDR1 reads SGHRS; CDR2 reads YFSETQ.

The chain carries TRBV7-9 and TRBJ2-1; a weak D match, TRBD2 (6 bases). The CDR3 runs 17 residues. The V gene lost 1 base and the J gene lost 0 bases, with 13 bases spanning the gap. Germline V lookup: CDR1 SEHNR, CDR2 FQNEAQ (reference sequence). The CDR3 coding sequence is TGTGCCAGCAGCTTAGGGCGGGTGCGGGACTCCTACAATGAGCAGTTCTTC. This gives the protein CASSLGRVRDSYNEQFF.

This clonotype was observed many times. The chain combines TRBV29-1 with TRBJ1-2; possibly TRBD1 for D (6 bases). V lost 5 bases, J lost 5 bases, and 18 bases lay in between. CDR1 is SQVTM and CDR2 is ANQGSEA in the germline V gene. The CDR3 runs 14 residues. In DNA form, the CDR3 reads TGCAGCGTTCCCCAAGGGGGATTAGTGTATGGCTACACCTTC. Protein product: CSVPQGGLVYGYTF.

This clonotype was seen at least ten times. The chain employs TRBV19 and TRBJ2-2; TRBD2 is a possible D gene (6 bases). V lost 6 bases and J lost 3, with 14 bases in between. The germline gives CDR1 LNHDA, CDR2 SQIVND (reference sequence). The length of the CDR3 is 15 residues. The chain's CDR3 is CASSPRDGYTGELFF. CDR3 nucleotide sequence: TGTGCCAGTAGCCCGCGGGACGGATACACCGGGGAGCTGTTTTTT.

The rearrangement uses TRBV6-1 and TRBJ2-1, with TRBD2 matching over 13 bases. From germline, CDR1 is MNHNS and CDR2 SASEGT. Trimming removed 5 bases from V and 5 bases from J; junction bases left unmatched: 12. CDR3 length equals 18 residues. The CDR3 loop reads CASSRRTGTSGVNNEQFF. The DNA of the CDR3 is TGTGCCAGCAGTAGAAGGACCGGGACTAGCGGGGTAAACAATGAGCAGTTCTTC.